This T cell receptor beta chain was found in a study of beta chain features in type 1 diabetes. Study-wide results and caveats: Healthy donors had naive, central memory and Treg TCRB repertoires that appeared less similar than those seen among patients. TCRB CDR3 length was moderately but significantly reduced in all four CD4+ subsets of Type 1 diabetes patients. Unsettled here was the matter of whether HLA type influences TCRB rearrangement.

Trimming removed 5 bases from V and 2 bases from J; junction bases left unmatched: 7. The germline V gene has CDR1 SGHTA and CDR2 FQGNSA. The CDR3 runs to 15 residues. About this clone itself: Its matching antigen is unknown.

The whole isolated RNA underwent reverse transcription, so sequencing captured expressed TCRB transcripts. The repertoire was sequenced with immunoSEQ multiplex PCR; TCRdb's copy has only in-frame clones and lacks some. The sample holds about 15,000 clones, roughly 60% seen once. Purity (above 95%) was reached by all sorted populations. This rearrangement joins TRBV7-2 to TRBJ2-7, with 9 bases fitting TRBD1. This TCR came from a woman in her late teens or twenties with type 1 diabetes. The material sequenced was stem cell memory CD4+ T cells from blood. CDR3 bases: TGTGCCAGCAGCCGCCAGGACAGGGGTACCTACGAGCAGTACTTC. Its protein is CASSRQDRGTYEQYF.